These 11 T cell receptor beta chains originate from one sample sequenced in a study of shared clonotypes between healthy human individuals. Only in-frame clones appear in the TCRdb table, and some are missing; sequencing was by immunoSEQ multiplex PCR. The table has some 2 million clones, approximately 94% seen once. Positively selected for CCR7, the CD45RO-negative cells used as naive CD8 cells excluded terminally differentiated effector memory CD45RA+ cells. The sequenced sample was naive CD8+ T cells sorted from blood. The receptors were sampled from a man in his late teens or twenties in good health.

This clone has a single count. The chain is built from TRBV11-2 and TRBJ2-7; D is undetermined. CDR1 is SGHAT and CDR2 is FQNNGV in the germline V gene. V dropped 5 bases and J dropped 0 bases, with 8 bases sitting between them. The CDR3 spans 13 residues. CDR3 coding DNA: TGTGCCAGCAGCCCCGACCACTCCTACGAGCAGTACTTC. Its protein is CASSPDHSYEQYF.

The chain couples TRBV7-2 to TRBJ1-1; the D gene is possibly TRBD1 (5 bases). This CDR3 is built from 12 residues. Germline CDR1 reads SGHTA; CDR2 reads FQGNSA. Trimming left V 5 bases short and J 5 bases short, with 9 bases between. This CDR3 is CASSRGVTEAFF. CDR3 nucleotides: TGTGCCAGCAGCCGGGGGGTGACTGAAGCTTTCTTT.

The V call is TRBV5-1, the J call TRBJ2-5; 10 bases match TRBD1. The V segment lost 7 bases and the J segment 0 bases; nucleotides outside the gene matches: 6. This CDR3 contains 15 residues. The germline gives CDR1 SGHRS, CDR2 YFSETQ. The CDR3 coding sequence is TGCGCCAGCGGGGACAGGGGCGACTACCAAGAGACCCAGTACTTC. It yields the protein CASGDRGDYQETQYF.

CDR3 nucleotide sequence: TGTGCCAGCAGCTTATCCGGGACAGGGCCCATTTACTCCTACGAGCAGTACTTC. Its translation is CASSLSGTGPIYSYEQYF. The chain couples TRBV5-6 to TRBJ2-7; 9 bases line up with TRBD1. The trim removed 2 bases at V and 0 bases at J, leaving 12 bases unmatched. The CDR3 has 18 amino acids. CDR1 is SGHDT and CDR2 is YYEEEE in the germline V gene. The full variable domain, completed using reference TRBV5-6 and TRBJ2-7, is DAGVTQSPTHLIKTRGQQVTLRCSPKSGHDTVSWYQQALGQGPQFIFQYYEEEERQRGNFPDRFSGHQFPNYSSELNVNALLLGDSALYLCASSLSGTGPIYSYEQYFGPGTRLTVT.

This chain joins TRBV13 and TRBJ2-5; TRBD1 is a possible D gene (5 bases). V dropped 1 base and J dropped 2 bases, with 8 bases sitting between them. This CDR3 spans 14 amino acids. Looked up from germline, CDR1 is PRHDT and CDR2 is FYEKMQ (reference sequence). CDR3 region: CASSLAAGQETQYF. CDR3 sequence (DNA): TGTGCCAGCAGCTTAGCAGCAGGGCAAGAGACCCAGTACTTC. Combining the CDR3 with reference TRBV13 and TRBJ2-5 gives the whole variable domain AAGVIQSPRHLIKEKRETATLKCYPIPRHDTVYWYQQGPGQDPQFLISFYEKMQSDKGSIPDRFSAQQFSDYHSELNMSSLELGDSALYFCASSLAAGQETQYFGPGTRLLVL.

The chain uses TRBV20-1 and TRBJ1-5; D is possibly TRBD1 (5 bases). Germline CDR1 reads DFQATT; CDR2 reads SNEGSKA (reference sequence). V was pared by 8 bases and J by 6 bases, with 11 bases between. CDR3 length equals 11 residues. This chain's CDR3 is CSTRDLQPQHF. CDR3 coding DNA: TGCAGTACCCGGGACCTTCAGCCCCAGCATTTT.

Comment on this clone: Other DNA variants within this sample encode the same CDR3. The chain carries TRBV4-1 and TRBJ2-1; 9 nucleotides line up with TRBD2. Looked up from germline, CDR1 is MGHRA and CDR2 is YSYEKL. V lost 2 bases, J lost 0 bases, and 5 bases stayed unmatched. There are 17 residues in the CDR3. CDR3 nucleotide sequence: TGCGCCAGCAGCCAACGACTAGCGGCCAGCTCCTACAATGAGCAGTTCTTC. Amino acid sequence: CASSQRLAASSYNEQFF.

V gene TRBV5-6 combines with J gene TRBJ2-7; D gene unclear. Trimming removed 2 bases at V and 7 bases at J, with 13 bases between. The CDR3 loop spans 13 amino acids. The germline V gene has CDR1 SGHDT and CDR2 YYEEEE. The CDR3 loop is CASSLLKLGEQYF. The CDR3 nucleotides are TGTGCCAGCAGCTTATTGAAGCTAGGGGAGCAGTACTTC. Filled out from reference TRBV5-6 and TRBJ2-7, the complete variable domain reads DAGVTQSPTHLIKTRGQQVTLRCSPKSGHDTVSWYQQALGQGPQFIFQYYEEEERQRGNFPDRFSGHQFPNYSSELNVNALLLGDSALYLCASSLLKLGEQYFGPGTRLTVT.

The CDR3 loop reads CASRLTVNTEAFF. CDR3 sequence (DNA): TGCGCCAGCAGGTTGACAGTTAACACTGAAGCTTTCTTT. The chain couples TRBV10-2 to TRBJ1-1, with a weak D call TRBD1 (5 bases). The germline gives CDR1 WSHSY, CDR2 SAAADI. With 6 bases removed from V and 2 bases from J, the gap between germline ends came to 10 bases. The CDR3 has 13 residues.

With regard to this clone: The sample carries other DNA sequences with the same CDR3. V usage is TRBV19 and J usage is TRBJ2-2; D is unresolved. V was pared by 1 base and J by 2 bases, with 2 bases between. The CDR3 runs 13 residues. Germline CDR1 is LNHDA and CDR2 is SQIVND (reference sequence). CDR3 DNA: TGTGCCAGTAGTATAGGTAACACCGGGGAGCTGTTTTTT. This sequence encodes CASSIGNTGELFF.

The chain combines TRBV10-3 with TRBJ2-1; 13 bases map to TRBD2. V shed 2 bases and J 7 bases; nucleotides not matched to a gene: 8. This CDR3 has 17 residues. Germline V gene data show CDR1 as ENHRY and CDR2 as SYGVKD. This CDR3 reads CAISEELAGGLLNEQFF. Written as DNA, the CDR3 is TGTGCCATCAGTGAGGAACTAGCGGGAGGGCTACTGAATGAGCAGTTCTTC.